These T cell receptor beta chains were read from a single sample in a study of T cell changes during pregnancy in multiple sclerosis. The table came from immunoSEQ multiplex PCR; TCRdb's copy has only in-frame clones and leaves some out. The data contain 15,000 to 20,000 clones, 88% of them seen just once; the ten biggest clones take up 4.5% to 7%. The sample consisted of CD8+ T cells from peripheral blood mononuclear cells, taken after pregnancy. These receptors came from a female donor in good health, enrolled as a control in a pregnancy study. CDR3s include the opening cysteine and the closing phenylalanine or tryptophan. The D gene is left open where the match is weak. The size field is filled for only some rows; it gives once, few, many or a size class.

>TRBV6-1|NA|NA|TRBJ1-4
CASSEGQGGVEKLFF
TGTGCCAGCAGTGAGGGCCAGGGAGGGGTGGAAAAACTGTTTTTT
>TRBV19|NA|NA|TRBJ1-2
CASKPISARTVSNYGYTF
TGTGCCAGTAAACCCATAAGCGCCAGGACAGTTTCTAACTATGGCTACACCTTC
>TRBV30|TRBD1|NA|TRBJ1-1
CAADRVTEAFF
TGTGCCGCTGACAGGGTCACTGAAGCTTTCTTT
>TRBV4-3|NA|NA|TRBJ1-1
CASSQGPRANTEAFF
TGCGCCAGCAGCCAAGGCCCCAGGGCGAACACTGAAGCTTTCTTT
>TRBV13|TRBD1|NA|TRBJ2-1
CASSLGGQGRNEQFF
TGTGCCAGCAGCTTAGGAGGACAGGGGAGGAATGAGCAGTTCTTC
>TRBV9|NA|NA|TRBJ2-7
CASSVATRGGEQYF
TGTGCCAGCAGCGTAGCTACAAGGGGGGGTGAGCAGTACTTC
>TRBV7-9|NA|NA|TRBJ1-1
CASSFPRSLGNTEAFF
TGTGCCAGCAGCTTCCCTAGGAGTTTGGGGAACACTGAAGCTTTCTTT
>TRBV5-1|TRBD2|NA|TRBJ2-7
CASSLERGGLSYEQYF
TGCGCCAGCAGCTTGGAGCGGGGGGGGCTCTCCTACGAGCAGTACTTC
>TRBV9|NA|NA|TRBJ1-2
CASSAYQGTANYGYTF
TGTGCCAGCAGCGCCTATCAGGGTACAGCTAACTATGGCTACACCTTC
>TRBV16|NA|NA|TRBJ2-3
CASSQSNRRMDTQYF
TGTGCCAGCAGCCAATCTAACCGGAGGATGGATACGCAGTATTTT
>TRBV19|NA|NA|TRBJ1-1
CASSILAAGTEAFF
TGTGCCAGTAGTATTCTCGCCGCGGGCACTGAAGCTTTCTTT
>TRBV10-3|TRBD1|NA|TRBJ1-5
CAIGKTGTNQPQHF
TGTGCCATCGGAAAGACAGGGACCAATCAGCCCCAGCATTTT
>TRBV5-6|NA|NA|TRBJ1-2
CASSPITGTLINYGYTF
TGTGCCAGCAGCCCCATTACCGGGACACTTATTAACTATGGCTACACCTTC
>TRBV4-3|TRBD2|once|TRBJ2-5
CASSRLTSGGPETQYF
TGCGCCAGCAGCCGCCTGACTAGCGGGGGACCTGAAACCCAGTACTTC
>TRBV30|NA|NA|TRBJ2-3
CAWRSEASSTDTQYF
TGTGCCTGGAGGTCGGAGGCTTCCTCCACAGATACGCAGTATTTT
>TRBV2|NA|NA|TRBJ2-7
CASSYARDGGYEQYF
TGTGCCAGCAGTTACGCGAGGGATGGGGGGTACGAGCAGTACTTC
>TRBV27|TRBD1|NA|TRBJ1-4
CASSLDRGEKLFF
TGTGCCAGCAGCTTGGACAGGGGCGAAAAACTGTTTTTT
>TRBV30|TRBD1|NA|TRBJ1-2
CAWDRAPDYGYTF
TGTGCCTGGGACAGGGCACCCGATTATGGCTACACCTTC
>TRBV4-3|NA|NA|TRBJ2-7
CASSQILGRAYEQYF
TGCGCCAGCAGCCAAATTTTGGGGCGAGCCTACGAGCAGTACTTC
>TRBV13|TRBD1|NA|TRBJ1-1
CASSLEGQGGPTEAFF
TGTGCCAGCAGCCTAGAAGGACAGGGAGGTCCTACTGAAGCTTTCTTT
>TRBV4-3|TRBD1|NA|TRBJ1-6
CASSLQFRGQGDSPLHF
TGCGCCAGCAGCCTGCAGTTTCGGGGACAGGGGGACTCACCCCTCCACTTT
>TRBV7-3|NA|NA|TRBJ1-1
CASSSLGGNTEAFF
TGTGCCAGCAGCTCCCTAGGGGGGAACACTGAAGCTTTCTTT